The present T cell receptor beta chain was sequenced within a study of Ad26.COV2.S vaccination and SARS-CoV-2 variants. Across the study: Administration of Ad26.COV2.S was intramuscular, either once or twice 56 days apart. General study findings and limits: Considerable breadth of spike-specific CD8+ and CD4+ T cell responses has reportedly been documented following vaccination.

As concerns this clone: No antigen is known for it.

Method: immunoSEQ multiplex PCR; TCRdb's copy keeps in-frame clones and lacks some. The sample contains about 350,000 clones, about 89% of which appear only once. Treatment denoted: some 20 received Ad26.COV2.S at low or high dose, single or two shots; roughly five received placebo; per-sample allocation not given. Repertoires come from day 63 after the first vaccine or placebo injection. The CDR3 has 16 amino acids. Unmatched junction bases numbered 5, after V lost 4 bases and J lost 5 bases. Germline CDR1 reads MNHNY; CDR2 reads SVGAGI (reference sequence). The sequence was collected from a person between 18 and 60 years old who received the Ad26.COV2.S COVID-19 vaccine or a placebo. Sequencing used peripheral blood, obtained in a trial of Ad26.COV2.S vaccine versus placebo. The chain combines TRBV6-6 with TRBJ2-3, with 14 bases identical to TRBD2. CDR3 amino acids: CASSFSGTSGRDTQYF. The CDR3 nucleotides are TGTGCCAGCAGTTTTTCCGGGACTAGCGGGAGAGATACGCAGTATTTT.